One sample yielded the 12 T cell receptor beta chains listed below, sequenced in a study of CXCR3-negative and CXCR3-positive naive CD8 T cells (dated by TCRdb to about 2019). The sequencer was a NextSeq 550. The Human TCR Profiling Kit (MiLaboratory) was used to prepare UMI-labeled 5' RACE TRB cDNA libraries. Once TCRdb had reprocessed the reads, it stored one entry per CDR3 protein sequence and supplied no DNA. The table kept for this sample lists 65,000 to 75,000 distinct CDR3 sequences. Nearly 1.5% of the sample comes from the top ten. The material sequenced was naive CXCR3- CD8+ T cells from blood. Reading the label with the study, this specimen's cell subset or site is: CD45RO-CCR7+CD27+CD95- naive CD8+ T cells lacking CXCR3 (TNR3-). Receptors were obtained from a human donor in good health. Some clones in this sample may be carry-over from other donors' samples.

The rearrangement joins TRBV27 to TRBJ2-7; the TCRdb D gene call, TRBD1, has no DNA to confirm it. This CDR3 comprises 14 residues. Germline CDR1 MNHEY, CDR2 SMNVEV (reference sequence). CDR3: CASSPDRGRYEQYF.

The rearrangement uses TRBV9 and TRBJ2-1; TCRdb returns TRBD2, unconfirmable since there is no DNA. The CDR3 sequence is 17 residues long. CDR1 is SGDLS and CDR2 is YYNGEE in the germline V gene. The CDR3 sequence: CASSVVTSETTGNEQFF.

This chain links TRBV7-9 with TRBJ2-1; without DNA, the TCRdb call of TRBD1 cannot be checked. Germline assignment: CDR1 SEHNR and CDR2 FQNEAQ (reference sequence). The CDR3 extends over 15 amino acids. This CDR3 reads CASSPQGPPGLEQFF.

The J gene is TRBJ2-7, the V gene TRBV7-3; TCRdb returns TRBD1, unconfirmable since there is no DNA. Germline CDR1 SGHTA, CDR2 FQGTGA. This CDR3 region has 15 residues. CDR3: CASSSYPGQTYEQYF.

This chain connects TRBV7-3 to TRBJ2-5; TCRdb's D call of TRBD1 is untestable without DNA. This CDR3 spans 14 amino acids. Germline-derived CDR1 and CDR2 are SGHTA and FQGTGA. CDR3 sequence reads: CASSATGGEETQYF.

The CDR3 sequence is CSVDRRNYGYTF. This chain joins TRBV29-1 and TRBJ1-2. CDR1 SQVTM and CDR2 ANQGSEA come from the germline V gene. The CDR3 extends over 12 amino acids.

The gene calls are TRBV14 and TRBJ2-3; TCRdb outputs TRBD2, but without DNA this stays unchecked. CDR1 is SGHDN and CDR2 is FVKESK in the germline V gene. The CDR3 is 15 amino acids. The CDR3 here is CASSLGTSGADTQYF.

The chain recombines TRBV29-1 with TRBJ2-7; TCRdb calls TRBD1, which cannot be checked without DNA. The CDR3 spans 13 residues. CDR1 and CDR2 (germline): SQVTM, ANQGSEA. The CDR3 reads CSASGTGTYEQYF.

V is TRBV20-1 and J is TRBJ2-7; no DNA is available, so the TRBD1 call from TCRdb remains unchecked. The CDR3 is made up of 14 amino acids. Per germline, CDR1 DFQATT and CDR2 SNEGSKA (reference sequence). The CDR3 loop reads CSARPLVPAYEQYF.

The CDR3: CASSLRGDFTDTQYF. The V gene is TRBV7-9, the J gene TRBJ2-3; absent DNA, TCRdb's TRBD2 call cannot be checked. Germline CDR1 reads SEHNR; CDR2 reads FQNEAQ (reference sequence). The CDR3 runs 15 residues.

This chain uses TRBV3-1 with TRBJ2-2; TCRdb's assignment of TRBD2 cannot be checked, as there is no DNA. This CDR3 comprises 17 residues. From germline, CDR1 is LGHDT and CDR2 YNNKEL (reference sequence). The CDR3 region is CASSQDASGGLTGELFF.

The CDR3 region is CASTAGVDTQYF. V usage is TRBV28 and J usage is TRBJ2-3; there is no DNA to check the TCRdb D call of TRBD2. This CDR3 comprises 12 residues. Germline lookup yields CDR1 MDHEN and CDR2 SYDVKM.